This T cell receptor beta chain was obtained from a study of shared clonotypes between healthy human individuals. Study-level findings and limits: Several donors held about 5% of naive CD4 clonotypes in common.

Those who donated were healthy HIV-negative adults, with no recent acute infections or vaccinations reported. Subsets obtained from CD4+ cells comprised CD45RA+ naive and CD45RA-negative memory cells. Regarding this clone: Its matching antigen is unknown.

Here immunoSEQ multiplex PCR was the method, and the copy in TCRdb shows in-frame clones only, minus some. Here the sample spans about 2.4 million clones, 80% to 95% being singletons. Germline V gives CDR1 LGHNA, CDR2 YNFKEQ. The V end was cut by 4 bases, the J end by 2 bases, with 11 bases between. The CDR3 runs 14 residues. This clonotype was obtained from a young man in good health. Some clones in this sample may be carry-over from other donors' samples. The source material was naive CD4+ T cells from PBMCs. Indicated subset: CD45RA+ positively selected. This rearrangement joins TRBV4-2 to TRBJ1-2; D gene uncertain. The CDR3 reads CASSPTEKNYGYTF. DNA of the CDR3: TGTGCCAGCAGCCCGACGGAGAAAAACTATGGCTACACCTTC.